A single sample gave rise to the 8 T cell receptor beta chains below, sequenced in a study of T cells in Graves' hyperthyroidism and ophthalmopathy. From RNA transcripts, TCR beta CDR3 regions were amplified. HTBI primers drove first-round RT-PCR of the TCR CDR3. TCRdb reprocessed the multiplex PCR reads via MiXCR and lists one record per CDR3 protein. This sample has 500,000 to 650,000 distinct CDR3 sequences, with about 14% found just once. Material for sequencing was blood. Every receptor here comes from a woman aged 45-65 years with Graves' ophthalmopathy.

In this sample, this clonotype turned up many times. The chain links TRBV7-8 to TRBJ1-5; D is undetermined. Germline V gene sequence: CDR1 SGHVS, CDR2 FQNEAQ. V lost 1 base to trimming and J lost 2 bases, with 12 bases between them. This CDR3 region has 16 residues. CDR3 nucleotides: TGTGCCAGCAGCTTAGTTAGCAGAGTCGGCAATCAGCCCCAGCATTTT. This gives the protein CASSLVSRVGNQPQHF.

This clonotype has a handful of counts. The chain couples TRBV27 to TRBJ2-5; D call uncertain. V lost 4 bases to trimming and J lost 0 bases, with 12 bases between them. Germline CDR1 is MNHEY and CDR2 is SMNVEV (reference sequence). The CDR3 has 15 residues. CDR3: CASSSRTSNQETQYF. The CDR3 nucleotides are TGTGCCAGCAGTTCCAGGACCAGTAACCAAGAGACCCAGTACTTC.

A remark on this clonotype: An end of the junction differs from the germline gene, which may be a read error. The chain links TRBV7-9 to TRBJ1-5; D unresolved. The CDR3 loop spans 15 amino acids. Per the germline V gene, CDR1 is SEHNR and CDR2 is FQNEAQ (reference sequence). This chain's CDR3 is CASSFLGGSNQPQHF. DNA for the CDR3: TGCGCCAGCAGCTTCTTAGGTGGGAGCAATCAGCCCCAGCATTTT.

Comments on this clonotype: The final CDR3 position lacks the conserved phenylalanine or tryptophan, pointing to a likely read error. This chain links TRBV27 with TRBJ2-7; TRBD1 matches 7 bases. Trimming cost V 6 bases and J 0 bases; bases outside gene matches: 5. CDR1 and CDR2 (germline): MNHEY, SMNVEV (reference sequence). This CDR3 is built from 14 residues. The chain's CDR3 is CASRKTGYSYEQYS. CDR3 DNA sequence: TGTGCCAGCAGGAAGACAGGGTACTCCTACGAGCAGTACTCC.

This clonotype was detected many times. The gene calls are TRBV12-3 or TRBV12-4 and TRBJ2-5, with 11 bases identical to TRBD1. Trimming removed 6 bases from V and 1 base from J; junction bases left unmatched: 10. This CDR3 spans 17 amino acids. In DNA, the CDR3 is TGTGCCAGCAGCCCCCTGGGACAGGGGGTCGGCCAAGAGACCCAGTACTTC. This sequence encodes CASSPLGQGVGQETQYF.

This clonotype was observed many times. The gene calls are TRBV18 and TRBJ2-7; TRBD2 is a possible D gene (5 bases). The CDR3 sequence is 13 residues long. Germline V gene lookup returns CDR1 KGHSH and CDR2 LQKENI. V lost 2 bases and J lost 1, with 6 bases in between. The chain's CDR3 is CASSPEGSYEQYF. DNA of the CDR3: TGTGCCAGCTCACCAGAGGGTTCCTACGAGCAGTACTTC. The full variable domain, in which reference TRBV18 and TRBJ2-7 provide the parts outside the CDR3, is NAGVMQNPRHLVRRRGQEARLRCSPMKGHSHVYWYRQLPEEGLKFMVYLQKENIIDESGMPKERFSAEFPKEGPSILRIQQVVRGDSAAYFCASSPEGSYEQYFGPGTRLTVT.

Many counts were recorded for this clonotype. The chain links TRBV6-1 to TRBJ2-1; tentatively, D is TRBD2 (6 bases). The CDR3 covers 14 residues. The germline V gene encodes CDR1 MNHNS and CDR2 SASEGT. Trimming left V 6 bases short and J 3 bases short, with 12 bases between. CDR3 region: CASSWEEDYNEQFF. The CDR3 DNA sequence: TGTGCCAGCAGCTGGGAGGAGGACTACAATGAGCAGTTCTTC.

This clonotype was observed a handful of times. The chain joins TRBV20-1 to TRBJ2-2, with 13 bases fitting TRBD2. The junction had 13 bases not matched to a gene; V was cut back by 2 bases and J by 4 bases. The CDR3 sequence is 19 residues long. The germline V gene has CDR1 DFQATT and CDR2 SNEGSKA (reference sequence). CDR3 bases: TGCAGTGCTAGAAAACCCTACACAACTAGCGGGAGGGGCACCGGGGAGCTGTTTTTT. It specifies CSARKPYTTSGRGTGELFF.